This TCR beta chain was obtained from a study of monozygotic twins with inflammatory bowel disease. Study conclusions and caveats: Cells of different T cell subtypes could not be told apart.

Incorporation of UMIs carrying a 6-nucleotide sample barcode was performed by template switching. Two nested PCRs, of around 15 and 10 cycles, processed TCRalpha and TCRbeta cDNA. TCRdb reprocessed the 5' RACE reads and keeps a single row for each CDR3 protein, giving no DNA. This repertoire includes just over 300,000 distinct CDR3 sequences. As to this clonotype: Its antigen is not known.

The germline gives CDR1 SGHRS, CDR2 YFSETQ. The CDR3 has 15 amino acids. Sequencing was done on a sample of blood. The chain is built from TRBV5-1 and TRBJ2-2. The source is a human donor with ulcerative colitis or Crohn's disease, or a healthy co-twin of an affected twin (not recorded which). The CDR3 sequence is CASRPQTRTTGELFF.